This TCR beta chain stems from a study of shared clonotypes between healthy human individuals. Data came from immunoSEQ multiplex PCR; TCRdb stores just in-frame clones and leaves some out. Among about a million clones listed, around three quarters were seen once. The V end lost 0 bases, the J end lost 4 bases, and 11 bases lay between the germline ends. Germline V gives CDR1 SGDLS, CDR2 YYNGEE. This CDR3 is 15 amino acids long. Sequencing used memory CD4+ T cells from PBMCs. Subset noted: CD45RA-negative fraction. The sequence derives from a man younger than 35 in good health. Some clones in this sample may be carry-over from other donors' samples. This chain uses TRBV9 with TRBJ2-1; D might be TRBD2 (5 bases). The chain's CDR3 is CASSVESGWYNEQFF. The CDR3 nucleotides read TGTGCCAGCAGCGTAGAGAGCGGATGGTACAATGAGCAGTTCTTC.